The clone carrying this TCR beta chain was seen at least ten times. This sample was taken from a study of kidney transplant recipient with SARS-CoV-2 infection. TCRdb re-called the reads through MiXCR, storing one row per CDR3 protein. This table has about 250,000 distinct CDR3 sequences, under 35% appearing once. CDR1 and CDR2 (germline): SGHVS, FNYEAQ. The CDR3 runs to 16 residues. The V end lost 5 bases, the J end lost 0 bases, and 13 bases lay between the germline ends. The V gene is TRBV7-6, the J gene TRBJ2-2, with a possible D match to TRBD1 (6 bases). This sequence originates from a male patient in his thirties who had COVID-19 and was a kidney transplant recipient. The graft donor may have given rise to some T cells. The input for sequencing was a blood sample, taken at baseline and between days 110 and 120 from a kidney transplant recipient. CDR3 amino acids: CASSRQADSNTGELFF. The DNA of the CDR3 is TGTGCCAGCAGCCGACAGGCGGACTCGAACACCGGGGAGCTGTTTTTT.